This entry lists 6 T cell receptor beta chains sequenced from one sample in a study of T cell changes during pregnancy in multiple sclerosis. The repertoire was sequenced with immunoSEQ multiplex PCR; TCRdb's copy has only in-frame clones and lacks some. Of under 70,000 clones listed, about nine tenths are singletons. Material: peripheral blood, obtained in the second trimester of pregnancy. These receptors were collected from a female donor with multiple sclerosis, enrolled in a pregnancy study.

The chain links TRBV9 to TRBJ1-2; TRBD1 might be the D (5 bases). The CDR3 covers 13 residues. CDR1 SGDLS and CDR2 YYNGEE come from the germline V gene. Trimming removed 0 bases from V and 8 bases from J, with 11 bases in between. CDR3 residues: CASSVEGVGGYTF. CDR3 DNA: TGTGCCAGCAGCGTAGAAGGGGTGGGGGGCTACACCTTC.

This clone showed up just once. This chain uses TRBV7-3 with TRBJ1-2, with D hard to call. Trimming cost V 1 base and J 5 bases, with 8 bases left between them. This CDR3 has 13 amino acids. Germline V gives CDR1 SGHTA, CDR2 FQGTGA. The chain's CDR3 is CASSLSPGYGYTF. Here the CDR3 DNA reads TGTGCCAGCAGCTTAAGTCCCGGGTATGGCTACACCTTC.

This clone was seen only once. The chain combines TRBV6-5 with TRBJ1-1, with D possibly being TRBD1 (5 bases). Germline values: CDR1 MNHEY, CDR2 SVGAGI. CDR3 length: 13 residues. Between the trimmed V and J ends, which lost 0 bases and 7 bases, there was a span of 9 bases. The CDR3 DNA reads TGTGCCAGCAGTTACTCGGGGGGTTATGAAGCTTTCTTT. Protein sequence: CASSYSGGYEAFF.

The chain uses TRBV7-9 and TRBJ1-4, with TRBD1 matching over 7 bases. V gave up 3 bases and J gave up 5 bases; unmatched junction bases: 9. The CDR3 runs 16 residues. Germline CDR1 reads SEHNR; CDR2 reads FQNEAQ (reference sequence). CDR3 loop: CASSFNLGTANEKLFF. The CDR3 DNA follows: TGTGCCAGCAGCTTTAACCTCGGGACAGCAAATGAAAAACTGTTTTTT.

This chain links TRBV15 with TRBJ1-1; perhaps TRBD1 as D (5 bases). V was shortened by 0 bases and J by 5 bases, with 10 bases between the two germline ends. The CDR3 has 14 residues. CDR1 is LNHNV, CDR2 YYDKDF, per germline (reference sequence). For the CDR3, the DNA is TGTGCCACCAGCAGAGATCCCGGGGGGACTGAAGCTTTCTTT. Its translation is CATSRDPGGTEAFF.

This chain links TRBV25-1 with TRBJ2-3, with 10 bases aligning to TRBD2. This CDR3 comprises 16 residues. Unmatched junction bases numbered 7, after V lost 2 bases and J lost 5 bases. Looked up from germline, CDR1 is MGHDK and CDR2 is SYGVNS. The CDR3 protein is CASSEGPSGGRDTQYF. The CDR3 bases are TGTGCCAGCAGTGAAGGGCCTAGCGGGGGTCGAGATACGCAGTATTTT.